This T cell receptor beta chain was sequenced for a study of blood T cells in healthy people across ages. Regarding the study as a whole: While age rose, TCR beta diversity per million T cells dropped in a roughly linear way.

Trimming removed 4 bases at V and 6 bases at J, with 11 bases between. The CDR3 is 13 residues long. From germline, CDR1 is LGHNA and CDR2 YNFKEQ. A second PCR, run for roughly 7 to 11 cycles, used a sample-barcoded 5' primer plus a J-beta primer mix. TCRdb re-called the 5' RACE reads with MiXCR, one entry per CDR3 protein. The sample holds approximately 800,000 distinct CDR3 sequences; about 53% are singletons and the top ten take about 42%. Of note for this clonotype: Its specificity is unknown.

Sequences were obtained from blood. This chain uses TRBV4-2 with TRBJ2-3, with D uncertain. The receptor comes from an elderly man in good health. The CDR3 loop is CASSLFLRDTQYF. CDR3 nucleotides: TGTGCCAGCAGCCTGTTTCTTAGGGATACGCAGTATTTT.